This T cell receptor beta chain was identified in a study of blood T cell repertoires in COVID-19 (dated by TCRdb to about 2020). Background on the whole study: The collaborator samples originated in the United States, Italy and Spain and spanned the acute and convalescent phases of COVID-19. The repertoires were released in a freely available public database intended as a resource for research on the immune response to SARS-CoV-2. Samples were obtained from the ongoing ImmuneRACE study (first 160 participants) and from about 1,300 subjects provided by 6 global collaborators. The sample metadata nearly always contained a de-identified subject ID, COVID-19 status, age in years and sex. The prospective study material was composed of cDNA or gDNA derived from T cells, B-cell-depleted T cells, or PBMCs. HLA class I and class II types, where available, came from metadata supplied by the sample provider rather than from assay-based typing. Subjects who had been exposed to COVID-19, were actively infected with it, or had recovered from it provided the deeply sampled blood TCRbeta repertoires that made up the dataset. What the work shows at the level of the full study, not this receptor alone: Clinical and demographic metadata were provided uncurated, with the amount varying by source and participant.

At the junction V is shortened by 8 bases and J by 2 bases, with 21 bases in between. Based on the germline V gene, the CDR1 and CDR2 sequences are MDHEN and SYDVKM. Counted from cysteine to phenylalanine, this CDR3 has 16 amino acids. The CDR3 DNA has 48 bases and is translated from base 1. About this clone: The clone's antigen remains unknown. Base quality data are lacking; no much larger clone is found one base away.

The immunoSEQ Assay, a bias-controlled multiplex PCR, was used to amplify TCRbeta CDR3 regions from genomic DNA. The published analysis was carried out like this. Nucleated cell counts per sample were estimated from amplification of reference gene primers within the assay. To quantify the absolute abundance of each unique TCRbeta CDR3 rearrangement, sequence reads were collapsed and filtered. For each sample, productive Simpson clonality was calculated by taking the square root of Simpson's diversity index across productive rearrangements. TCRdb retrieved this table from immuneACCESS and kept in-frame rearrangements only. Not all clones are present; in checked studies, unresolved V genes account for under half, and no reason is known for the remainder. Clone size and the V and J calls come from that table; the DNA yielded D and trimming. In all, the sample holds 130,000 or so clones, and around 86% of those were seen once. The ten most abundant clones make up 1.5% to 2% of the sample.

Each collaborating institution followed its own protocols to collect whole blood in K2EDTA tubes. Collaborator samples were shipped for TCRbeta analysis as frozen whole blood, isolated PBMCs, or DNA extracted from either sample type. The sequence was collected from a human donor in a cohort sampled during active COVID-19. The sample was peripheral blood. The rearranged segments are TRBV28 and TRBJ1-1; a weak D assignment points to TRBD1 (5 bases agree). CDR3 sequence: CASYPGHARGNTEAFF. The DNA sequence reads TGTGCCAGCTATCCAGGACACGCAAGAGGCAACACTGAAGCTTTCTTT.